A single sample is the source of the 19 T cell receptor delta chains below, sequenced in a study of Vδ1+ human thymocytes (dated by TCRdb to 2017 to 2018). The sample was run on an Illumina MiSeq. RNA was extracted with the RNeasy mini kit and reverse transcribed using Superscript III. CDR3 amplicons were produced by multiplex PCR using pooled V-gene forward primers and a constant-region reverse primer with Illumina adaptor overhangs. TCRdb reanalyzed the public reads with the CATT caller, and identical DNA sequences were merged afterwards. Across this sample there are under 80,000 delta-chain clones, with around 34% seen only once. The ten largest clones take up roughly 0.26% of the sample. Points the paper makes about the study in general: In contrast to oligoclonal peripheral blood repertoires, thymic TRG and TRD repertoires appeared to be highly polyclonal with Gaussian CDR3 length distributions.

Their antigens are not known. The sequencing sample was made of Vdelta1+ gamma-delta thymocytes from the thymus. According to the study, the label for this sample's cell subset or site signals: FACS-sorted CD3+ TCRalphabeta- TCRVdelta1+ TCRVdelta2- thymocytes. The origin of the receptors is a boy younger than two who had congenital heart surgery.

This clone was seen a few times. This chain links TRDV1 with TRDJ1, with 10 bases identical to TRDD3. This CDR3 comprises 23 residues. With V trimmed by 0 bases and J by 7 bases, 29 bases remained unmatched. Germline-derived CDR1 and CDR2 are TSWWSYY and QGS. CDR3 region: CALGELPFTLRGGGYAGMGKLIF. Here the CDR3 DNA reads TGTGCTCTTGGGGAACTCCCCTTTACTTTACGAGGGGGGGGATACGCCGGGATGGGTAAACTCATCTTT.

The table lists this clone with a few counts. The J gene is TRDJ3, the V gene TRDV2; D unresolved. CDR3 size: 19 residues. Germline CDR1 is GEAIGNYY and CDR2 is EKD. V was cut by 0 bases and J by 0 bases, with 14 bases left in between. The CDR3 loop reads CACDTERGASSWDTRQMFF. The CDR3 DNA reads TGTGCCTGTGACACCGAGCGGGGCGCGAGCTCCTGGGACACCCGACAGATGTTTTTC.

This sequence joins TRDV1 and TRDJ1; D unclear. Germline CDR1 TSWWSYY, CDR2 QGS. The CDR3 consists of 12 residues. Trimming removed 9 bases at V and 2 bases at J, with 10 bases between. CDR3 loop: CALGFPTDKLIF. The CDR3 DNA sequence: TGTGCTCTGGGGTTCCCAACCGATAAACTCATCTTT.

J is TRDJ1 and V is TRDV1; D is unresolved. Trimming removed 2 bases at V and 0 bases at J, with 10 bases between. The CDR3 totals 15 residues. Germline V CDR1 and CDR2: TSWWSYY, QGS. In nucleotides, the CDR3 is TGTGCTCTTGGGGAAATGTGGCTCCACACCGATAAACTCATCTTT. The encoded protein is CALGEMWLHTDKLIF.

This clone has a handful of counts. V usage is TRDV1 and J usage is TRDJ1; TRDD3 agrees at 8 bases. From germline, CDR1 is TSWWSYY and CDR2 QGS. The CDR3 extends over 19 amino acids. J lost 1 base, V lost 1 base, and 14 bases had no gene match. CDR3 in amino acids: CALGERLYWGAYFTDKLIF. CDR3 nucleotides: TGTGCTCTTGGGGAACGTCTGTACTGGGGGGCCTACTTCACCGATAAACTCATCTTT.

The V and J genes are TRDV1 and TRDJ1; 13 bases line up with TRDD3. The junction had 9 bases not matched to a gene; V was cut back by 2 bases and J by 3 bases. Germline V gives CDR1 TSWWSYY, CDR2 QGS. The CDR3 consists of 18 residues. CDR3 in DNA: TGTGCTCTTGGGGAAAGCCCAACTGGGGGATACGCGCCCGATAAACTCATCTTT. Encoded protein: CALGESPTGGYAPDKLIF.

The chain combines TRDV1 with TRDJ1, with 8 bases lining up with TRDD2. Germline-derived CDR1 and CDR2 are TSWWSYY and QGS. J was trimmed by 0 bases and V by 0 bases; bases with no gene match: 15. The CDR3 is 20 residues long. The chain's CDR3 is CALGELLTSYLYLHTDKLIF. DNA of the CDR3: TGTGCTCTTGGGGAACTCTTAACTTCCTACCTGTACTTACACACCGATAAACTCATCTTT.

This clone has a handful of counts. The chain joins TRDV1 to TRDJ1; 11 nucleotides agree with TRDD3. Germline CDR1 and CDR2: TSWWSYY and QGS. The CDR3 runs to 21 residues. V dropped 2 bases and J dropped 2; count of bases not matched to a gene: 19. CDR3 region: CALGECHSYAVLGDRTDKLIF. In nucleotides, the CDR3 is TGTGCTCTTGGGGAATGCCATTCCTACGCTGTACTGGGGGATAGGACCGATAAACTCATCTTT.

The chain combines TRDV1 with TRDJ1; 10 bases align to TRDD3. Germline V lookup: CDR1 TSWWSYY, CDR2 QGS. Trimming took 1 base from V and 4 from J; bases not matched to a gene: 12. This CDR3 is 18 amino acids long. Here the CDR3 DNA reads TGTGCTCTTGGGGAACACACGTCCAGGGGGATACGACGCGATAAACTCATCTTT. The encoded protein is CALGEHTSRGIRRDKLIF.

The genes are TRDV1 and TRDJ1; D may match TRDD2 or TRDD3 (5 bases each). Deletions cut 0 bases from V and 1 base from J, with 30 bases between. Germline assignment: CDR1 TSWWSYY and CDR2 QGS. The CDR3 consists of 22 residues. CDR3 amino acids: CALGELTQGWGLPRGVTDKLIF. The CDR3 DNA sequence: TGTGCTCTTGGGGAACTCACCCAAGGGTGGGGTCTTCCCCGAGGGGTCACCGATAAACTCATCTTT.

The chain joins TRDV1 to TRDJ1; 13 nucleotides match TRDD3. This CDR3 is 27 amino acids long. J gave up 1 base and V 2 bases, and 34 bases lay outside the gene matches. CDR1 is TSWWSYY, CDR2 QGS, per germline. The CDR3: CALGEGDPSHSSTGGYAYPMGTDKLIF. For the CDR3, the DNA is TGTGCTCTTGGGGAAGGGGATCCCTCACATTCTTCTACTGGGGGATACGCGTATCCCATGGGCACCGATAAACTCATCTTT.

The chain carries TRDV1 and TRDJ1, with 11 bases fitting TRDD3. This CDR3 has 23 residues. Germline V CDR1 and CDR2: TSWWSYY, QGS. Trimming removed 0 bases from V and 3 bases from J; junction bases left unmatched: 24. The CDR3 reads CALGELAPPTVGDTQGKADKLIF. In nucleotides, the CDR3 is TGTGCTCTTGGGGAACTGGCCCCTCCTACAGTGGGGGATACGCAAGGCAAGGCCGATAAACTCATCTTT.

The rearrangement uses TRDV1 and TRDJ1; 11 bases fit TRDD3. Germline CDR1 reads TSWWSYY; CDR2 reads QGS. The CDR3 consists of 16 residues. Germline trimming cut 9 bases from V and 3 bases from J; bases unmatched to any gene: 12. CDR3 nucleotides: TGTGCTCTCCGGTCTATGGGGGATACGCTATCCGATAAACTCATCTTT. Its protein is CALRSMGDTLSDKLIF.

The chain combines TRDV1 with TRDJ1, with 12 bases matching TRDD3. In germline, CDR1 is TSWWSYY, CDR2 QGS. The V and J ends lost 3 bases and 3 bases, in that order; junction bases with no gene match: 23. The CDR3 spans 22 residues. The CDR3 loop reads CALGDRLSGPLLLGDTSDKLIF. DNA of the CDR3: TGTGCTCTTGGGGACCGACTTTCCGGCCCGCTTTTACTGGGGGATACCTCCGATAAACTCATCTTT.

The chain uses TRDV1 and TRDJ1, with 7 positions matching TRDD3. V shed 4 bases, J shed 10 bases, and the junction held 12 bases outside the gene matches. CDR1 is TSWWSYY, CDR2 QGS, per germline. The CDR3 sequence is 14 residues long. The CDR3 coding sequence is TGTGCTCTTGGGGTCCCGCGGGGGGGATGCGGACTCATCTTT. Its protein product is CALGVPRGGCGLIF.

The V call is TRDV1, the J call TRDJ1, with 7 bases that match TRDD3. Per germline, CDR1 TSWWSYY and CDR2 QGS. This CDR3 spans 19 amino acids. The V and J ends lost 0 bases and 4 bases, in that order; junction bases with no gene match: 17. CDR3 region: CALGELLGVGEDGFDKLIF. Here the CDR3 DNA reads TGTGCTCTTGGGGAACTCCTGGGGGTCGGGGAGGATGGGTTCGATAAACTCATCTTT.

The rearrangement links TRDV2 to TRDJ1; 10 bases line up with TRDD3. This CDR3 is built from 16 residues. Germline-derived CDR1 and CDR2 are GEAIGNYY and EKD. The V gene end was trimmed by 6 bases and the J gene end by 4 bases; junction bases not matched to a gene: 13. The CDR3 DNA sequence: TGTGCCTGTCATGGTACTGGGGGATTTCTGCTCGATAAACTCATCTTT. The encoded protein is CACHGTGGFLLDKLIF.

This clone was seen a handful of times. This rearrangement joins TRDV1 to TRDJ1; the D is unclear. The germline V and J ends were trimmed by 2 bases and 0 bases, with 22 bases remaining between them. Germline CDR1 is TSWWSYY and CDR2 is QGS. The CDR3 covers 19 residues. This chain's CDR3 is CALGEGAGGPSPYTDKLIF. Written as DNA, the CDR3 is TGTGCTCTTGGGGAAGGTGCGGGTGGGCCCTCCCCGTACACCGATAAACTCATCTTT.

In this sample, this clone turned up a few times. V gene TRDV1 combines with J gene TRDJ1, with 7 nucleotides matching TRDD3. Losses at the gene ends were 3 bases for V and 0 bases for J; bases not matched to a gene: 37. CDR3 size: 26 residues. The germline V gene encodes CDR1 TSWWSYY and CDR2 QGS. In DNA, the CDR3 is TGTGCTCTTGGGGATCCTCATCGACCTAAATCTTCCCGTCGGTTGGGGATAGGGGGGTACACCGATAAACTCATCTTT. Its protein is CALGDPHRPKSSRRLGIGGYTDKLIF.